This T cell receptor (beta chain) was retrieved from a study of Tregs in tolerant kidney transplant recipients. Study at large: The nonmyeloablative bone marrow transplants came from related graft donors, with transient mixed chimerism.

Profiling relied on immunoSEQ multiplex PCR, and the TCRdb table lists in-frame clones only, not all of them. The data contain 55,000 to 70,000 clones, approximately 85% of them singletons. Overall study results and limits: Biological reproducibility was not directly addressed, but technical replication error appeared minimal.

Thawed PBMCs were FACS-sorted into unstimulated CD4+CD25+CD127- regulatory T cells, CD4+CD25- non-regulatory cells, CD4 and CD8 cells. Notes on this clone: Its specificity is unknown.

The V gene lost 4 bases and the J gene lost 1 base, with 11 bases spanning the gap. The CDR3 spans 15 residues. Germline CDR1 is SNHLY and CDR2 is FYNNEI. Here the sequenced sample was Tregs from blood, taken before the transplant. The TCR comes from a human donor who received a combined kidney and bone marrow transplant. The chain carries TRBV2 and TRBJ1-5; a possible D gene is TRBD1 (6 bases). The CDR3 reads CASSVQGLSNQPQHF. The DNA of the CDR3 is TGTGCCAGCAGTGTCCAGGGGTTAAGCAATCAGCCCCAGCATTTT.